Presented here are 28 T cell receptor beta chains from one specimen sequenced in a study of blood T cell repertoires in COVID-19. The method was immunoSEQ multiplex PCR; TCRdb's version includes in-frame clones alone and lacks a portion of them. This sample has about 240,000 clones; 85% to 90% occur once, and the top ten carry roughly 4%. The sample consisted of PBMCs or T cells enriched from blood (not recorded which). The receptor set was obtained from a woman aged 25-40 years who had recovered from COVID-19.

V usage is TRBV19 and J usage is TRBJ2-2; 8 bases fit TRBD2. V was pared by 10 bases and J by 4 bases, with 8 bases of the junction left unmatched. This CDR3 is 14 amino acids long. Germline V CDR1 and CDR2: LNHDA, SQIVND (reference sequence). The CDR3 protein is CATSGGGTTGELFF. The CDR3, as DNA: TGTGCCACCTCCGGGGGGGGGACCACCGGGGAGCTGTTTTTT. The whole variable domain, remainder taken from reference TRBV19 and TRBJ2-2, is DGGITQSPKYLFRKEGQNVTLSCEQNLNHDAMYWYRQDPGQGLRLIYYSQIVNDFQKGDIAEGYSVSREKKESFPLTVTSAQKNPTAFYLCATSGGGTTGELFFGEGSRLTVL.

The chain combines TRBV18 with TRBJ1-5; D uncertain. Germline CDR1 reads KGHSH; CDR2 reads LQKENI. Trimming pared 6 bases from V and 2 bases from J, leaving 17 bases between. This CDR3 has 16 amino acids. Here the CDR3 reads CASSPQMTGGNQPQHF. Here the CDR3 DNA reads TGTGCCAGCTCTCCCCAGATGACTGGAGGCAATCAGCCCCAGCATTTT.

The V call is TRBV9, the J call TRBJ1-1, with 7 nucleotides matching TRBD1. The CDR3 is 14 residues long. From germline, CDR1 is SGDLS and CDR2 YYNGEE. The V segment lost 0 bases and the J segment 6 bases; nucleotides outside the gene matches: 5. CDR3 DNA sequence: TGTGCCAGCAGCGTAGATACAGGGGTCTCTGAAGCTTTCTTT. Protein product: CASSVDTGVSEAFF.

The chain links TRBV6-2 or TRBV6-3 to TRBJ1-4; the match to TRBD1 covers 7 bases. V trimming: 6 bases; J trimming: 0 bases; junction bases outside the gene matches: 10. Germline V gene lookup returns CDR1 MNHEY and CDR2 SVGEGT. There are 17 residues in the CDR3. Written as DNA, the CDR3 is TGTGCCAGCAGCAACCCCGGACAGGCAGCAACTAATGAAAAACTGTTTTTT. It encodes CASSNPGQAATNEKLFF.

The chain carries TRBV24-1 and TRBJ1-2, with D tentatively TRBD1 (6 bases). V was trimmed by 4 bases and J by 6 bases, leaving 14 bases between them. Germline values: CDR1 KGHDR, CDR2 SFDVKD. The CDR3 spans 14 residues. The CDR3 loop reads CATSDPGQIDGYTF. The CDR3 region has the DNA TGTGCCACCAGTGACCCCGGACAGATCGATGGCTACACCTTC.

V gene TRBV3-1 (or the pseudogene TRBV3-2) combines with J gene TRBJ1-3; TRBD1 agrees at 7 bases. Trimming cost V 1 base and J 4 bases; bases outside gene matches: 1. The CDR3 spans 14 residues. The germline CDR1 and CDR2 sequences are LGHDT and YNNKEL (reference sequence). CDR3 amino acids: CASSQADRGNTIYF. CDR3 sequence (DNA): TGTGCCAGCAGCCAAGCGGACAGGGGAAACACCATATATTTT.

The rearrangement links TRBV28 to TRBJ2-5; TRBD1 might be the D (6 bases). Germline CDR1 MDHEN, CDR2 SYDVKM. Trimming left V 3 bases short and J 8 bases short, with 25 bases between. The CDR3 is 17 residues long. CDR3 protein: CASSFRGTLSLRGTQYF. The CDR3 coding sequence is TGTGCCAGCAGTTTTAGGGGGACACTGAGTCTGAGGGGTACCCAGTACTTC.

Regarding this clone: The junction departs from germline at one end; a sequencing error may be responsible. The rearrangement joins TRBV7-2 to TRBJ2-1, with D perhaps TRBD2 (5 bases). The CDR3 length is 13 residues. Germline V gives CDR1 SGHTA, CDR2 FQGNSA. CDR3 coding DNA: TGTGCTAGCGCCTCAGGATCCTACGATGAGCAGTTCTTC. Its protein product is CASASGSYDEQFF. The variable domain in full, with the rest retrieved from reference TRBV7-2 and TRBJ2-1, is GAGVSQSPSNKVTEKGKDVELRCDPISGHTALYWYRQSLGQGLEFLIYFQGNSAPDKSGLPSDRFSAERTGGSVSTLTIQRTQQEDSAVYLCASASGSYDEQFFGPGTRLTVL.

The V call is TRBV9, the J call TRBJ2-3, with D perhaps TRBD2 (5 bases). The germline V gene encodes CDR1 SGDLS and CDR2 YYNGEE. Trimming took off 4 bases at V and 0 bases at J, with 15 bases between the two ends. The CDR3 spans 16 residues. CDR3: CASSPPGGPSTDTQYF. The DNA for the CDR3 is TGTGCCAGCAGCCCCCCAGGAGGACCTAGCACAGATACGCAGTATTTT. Filled out from reference TRBV9 and TRBJ2-3, the complete variable domain reads DSGVTQTPKHLITATGQRVTLRCSPRSGDLSVYWYQQSLDQGLQFLIQYYNGEERAKGNILERFSAQQFPDLHSELNLSSLELGDSALYFCASSPPGGPSTDTQYFGPGTRLTVL.

The CDR3 here is CASSPLAGGMNNEQFF. Written as DNA, the CDR3 is TGTGCCAGCAGTCCCCTCGCGGGAGGGATGAACAATGAGCAGTTCTTC. The rearrangement joins TRBV27 to TRBJ2-1; 9 bases are a match to TRBD2. The CDR3 length is 16 residues. The germline CDR1 and CDR2 sequences are MNHEY and SMNVEV (reference sequence). V was clipped by 5 bases and J by 5 bases; unmatched bases: 10.

This clone was seen once. The V and J genes are TRBV6-1 and TRBJ1-2, with D unclear. V lost 2 bases and J 4 bases, leaving 8 bases between the germline ends. Germline V gene sequence: CDR1 MNHNS, CDR2 SASEGT. There are 13 residues in the CDR3. The DNA for the CDR3 is TGTGCCAGCAGTGAATCCCCAGTCTATGGCTACACCTTC. It translates to CASSESPVYGYTF.

The chain employs TRBV28 and TRBJ1-4, with 10 bases aligning to TRBD1. CDR1 is MDHEN, CDR2 SYDVKM, per germline. V dropped 4 bases and J dropped 8; count of bases not matched to a gene: 7. The CDR3 has 15 amino acids. This chain's CDR3 is CASSSAGTGEEKLFF. The CDR3 DNA is TGTGCCAGCAGTTCCGCCGGGACAGGGGAGGAAAAACTGTTTTTT.

The J gene is TRBJ2-7, the V gene TRBV6-5; a possible D gene is TRBD1 (6 bases). CDR3 length equals 13 residues. The germline V gene encodes CDR1 MNHEY and CDR2 SVGAGI. V lost 5 bases and J 2 bases, leaving 10 bases between the germline ends. The CDR3 nucleotides read TGTGCCAGCAGTCGACAGGTGACCTACGAGCAGTACTTC. As protein: CASSRQVTYEQYF.

The genes are TRBV27 and TRBJ1-2, with D possibly matching TRBD1 (5 bases). Trimming removed 3 bases from V and 4 bases from J, with 18 bases in between. Germline V gene lookup returns CDR1 MNHEY and CDR2 SMNVEV (reference sequence). The CDR3 consists of 16 residues. CDR3 residues: CASSLGRGASRYGYTF. DNA of the CDR3: TGTGCCAGCAGTTTGGGGCGGGGTGCCAGCCGCTATGGCTACACCTTC.

This clone appeared once. The J gene is TRBJ2-2, the V gene TRBV28, with TRBD1 identical over 9 bases. Germline loops: CDR1 MDHEN, CDR2 SYDVKM. This CDR3 is 16 amino acids long. Trimming cost V 7 bases and J 3 bases; bases outside gene matches: 9. The CDR3 region is CASNPIDRGDTGELFF. DNA for the CDR3: TGTGCCAGCAACCCAATTGACAGGGGGGACACCGGGGAGCTGTTTTTT.

The chain links TRBV6-5 to TRBJ1-5; D not resolved. The CDR3 length is 13 residues. Deletions cut 4 bases from V and 3 bases from J, with 7 bases between. The germline CDR1 and CDR2 sequences are MNHEY and SVGAGI. CDR3 sequence: CASSSRINQPQHF. The CDR3 nucleotides read TGTGCCAGCAGTTCCAGGATCAATCAGCCCCAGCATTTT.

The chain carries TRBV2 and TRBJ2-2; 10 bases agree with TRBD1. V trimming: 8 bases; J trimming: 6 bases; junction bases outside the gene matches: 9. Germline values: CDR1 SNHLY, CDR2 FYNNEI. The CDR3 has 15 residues. The CDR3 loop is CASDFAGTGAGELFF. The CDR3 nucleotides read TGTGCCAGCGATTTTGCCGGGACAGGGGCCGGGGAGCTGTTTTTT.

This chain connects TRBV12-3 or TRBV12-4 to TRBJ2-7; perhaps TRBD2 as D (6 bases). This CDR3 contains 13 residues. With 2 bases removed from V and 6 bases from J, the gap between germline ends came to 11 bases. The CDR3 reads CASSLTGSGEQYF. In DNA form, the CDR3 reads TGTGCCAGCAGTTTAACCGGGAGTGGCGAGCAGTACTTC.

As regards this clone: Different DNA sequences within this sample yield the same CDR3. The chain uses TRBV7-3 and TRBJ2-1, with D unclear. The CDR3 sequence is 11 residues long. V was shortened by 5 bases and J by 5 bases, with 4 bases between the two germline ends. Per germline, CDR1 SGHTA and CDR2 FQGTGA. The chain's CDR3 is CASSRDNEQFF. CDR3 nucleotides: TGTGCCAGCAGCCGAGACAATGAGCAGTTCTTC. Full variable domain (outside the CDR3, taken from reference TRBV7-3 and TRBJ2-1): GAGVSQTPSNKVTEKGKYVELRCDPISGHTALYWYRQSLGQGPEFLIYFQGTGAADDSGLPNDRFFAVRPEGSVSTLKIQRTERGDSAVYLCASSRDNEQFFGPGTRLTVL.

V is TRBV30 and J is TRBJ2-7; weak D call: TRBD2 (5 bases). Germline CDR1 is GTSNPN and CDR2 is SVGIG (reference sequence). The CDR3 has 13 amino acids. The V end lost 4 bases, the J end lost 0 bases, and 10 bases lay between the germline ends. The CDR3 DNA follows: TGTGCCTGGACGGGGATTAGCTCCTACGAGCAGTACTTC. It translates to CAWTGISSYEQYF.

The V and J genes are TRBV6-6 and TRBJ1-3; 10 bases map to TRBD1. This CDR3 contains 16 residues. The germline gives CDR1 MNHNY, CDR2 SVGAGI (reference sequence). The ends lost 6 bases at V and 2 bases at J; junction bases unmatched: 7. The CDR3 bases are TGTGCCAGCAGGGGCACCGGGACAGGGGCTGGAAACACCATATATTTT. As protein: CASRGTGTGAGNTIYF.

The CDR3: CASSSQRTGSDYGYTF. CDR3 nucleotides: TGTGCCAGCAGTTCCCAGCGGACAGGGTCTGACTATGGCTACACCTTC. The chain joins TRBV27 to TRBJ1-2; 8 bases map to TRBD1. The CDR3 has 16 amino acids. Germline V CDR1 and CDR2: MNHEY, SMNVEV (reference sequence). Trimming cost V 4 bases and J 3 bases; bases outside gene matches: 10.

V is TRBV11-3 and J is TRBJ2-5, with a possible D match to TRBD2 (5 bases). The V end was cut by 5 bases, the J end by 1 base, with 11 bases between. Germline CDR1 reads SGHNT; CDR2 reads YENEEA. This CDR3 comprises 14 residues. CDR3 DNA: TGTGCCAGCAGCCTCGGCGGGTCCCAAGAGACCCAGTACTTC. Its translation is CASSLGGSQETQYF.

This clone was counted only a few times. The chain joins TRBV5-8 to TRBJ1-5; 9 bases map to TRBD1. The junction had 3 bases not matched to a gene; V was cut back by 0 bases and J by 5 bases. From germline, CDR1 is SGHTS and CDR2 YDEGEE. This CDR3 has 15 amino acids. The CDR3 loop reads CASSLDRGHYQPQHF. In DNA, the CDR3 is TGTGCCAGCAGCTTGGACAGGGGGCATTATCAGCCCCAGCATTTT.

This clone was recorded once. This chain uses TRBV9 with TRBJ2-7; 8 bases map to TRBD1. This CDR3 region has 15 residues. CDR1 SGDLS and CDR2 YYNGEE come from the germline V gene. V shed 2 bases, J shed 2 bases, and the junction held 6 bases outside the gene matches. The CDR3 spells CASSVGQGITYEQYF. In nucleotides, the CDR3 is TGTGCCAGCAGCGTCGGACAGGGAATAACCTACGAGCAGTACTTC.

The chain links TRBV28 to TRBJ2-7; 8 nucleotides agree with TRBD1. The CDR3 length is 15 residues. After removal of 5 bases from V and 2 bases from J, the junction contained 8 bases not matched to a gene. Germline V lookup: CDR1 MDHEN, CDR2 SYDVKM. DNA for the CDR3: TGTGCCAGCAGTAATGACAGGGGTGGGCCCTACGAGCAGTACTTC. It specifies CASSNDRGGPYEQYF.

V gene TRBV10-3 combines with J gene TRBJ2-1, with D perhaps TRBD2 (5 bases). CDR3 length: 17 residues. V was shortened by 4 bases and J by 2 bases, with 18 bases between the two germline ends. CDR1 is ENHRY and CDR2 is SYGVKD in the germline V gene. CDR3 residues: CAISGQRSYTTYNEQFF. The CDR3 nucleotides read TGTGCCATCAGTGGCCAGCGGAGTTACACCACCTACAATGAGCAGTTCTTC.

This clone was observed once. The rearrangement links TRBV29-1 to TRBJ2-5; TRBD1 agrees at 7 bases. The CDR3 extends over 12 amino acids. In germline, CDR1 is SQVTM, CDR2 ANQGSEA. Losses at the gene ends were 7 bases for V and 1 base for J; bases not matched to a gene: 3. The CDR3 spells CSGGQTQETQYF. In DNA form, the CDR3 reads TGCAGCGGGGGACAGACCCAAGAGACCCAGTACTTC.